This section outlines one T cell receptor (beta chain) sequence together with its context. Its cognate antigen is unknown. Tregs were sorted as CD4+CD25+CD127-/low cells. Findings of the study overall: The TCR gene usage of tumor memory CD4+ T cells clustered together with blood and lymph node memory CD4+ cells and with lymph node naive CD4+ cells. Tumor-infiltrating Treg TCR alpha and beta sequences overlapped most with tumor naive CD4+ T cells, then blood naive.

The CDR3 covers 17 residues. Deletions cut 4 bases from V and 4 bases from J, with 22 bases between. The germline V gene encodes CDR1 SGHAT and CDR2 FQNNGV. Semi-nested PCR with Nested Universal Primer A followed constant-region reverse priming of full-length variable regions. TCRdb independently ran MiXCR on the 5' RACE reads; one entry per CDR3 protein. Of about 59,000 distinct CDR3 sequences listed, around 20% are singletons. The sequence derives from a female donor with breast cancer. The chain joins TRBV11-2 to TRBJ1-2; a possible D gene is TRBD1 (6 bases). Sequenced material: tumor-infiltrating Tregs sorted from the breast tumor. The CDR3 nucleotides are TGTGCCAGCAGCTCAGATCGACAGGCCCCTTCCCGCTATGGCTACACCTTC. This gives the protein CASSSDRQAPSRYGYTF.